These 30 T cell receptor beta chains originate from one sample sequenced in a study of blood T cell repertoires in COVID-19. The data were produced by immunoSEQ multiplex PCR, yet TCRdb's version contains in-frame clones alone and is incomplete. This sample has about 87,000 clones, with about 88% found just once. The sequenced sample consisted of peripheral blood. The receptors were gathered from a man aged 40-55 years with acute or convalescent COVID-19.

CDR3 bases: TGTGCCATCAGTGAGTCCCGGACAGGGGGCGGATACGAGCAGTACTTC. As protein: CAISESRTGGGYEQYF. V gene TRBV10-3 combines with J gene TRBJ2-7, with 11 nucleotides matching TRBD1. Trimming took 0 bases from V and 4 from J; bases not matched to a gene: 5. The CDR3 runs to 16 residues. Germline V gene sequence: CDR1 ENHRY, CDR2 SYGVKD.

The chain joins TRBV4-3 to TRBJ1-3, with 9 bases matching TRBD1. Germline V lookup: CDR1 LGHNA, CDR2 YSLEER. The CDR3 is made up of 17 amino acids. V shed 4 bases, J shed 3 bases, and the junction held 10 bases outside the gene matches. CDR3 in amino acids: CASSPNLGQGFGNTIYF. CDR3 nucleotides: TGCGCCAGCAGCCCAAATTTGGGACAGGGTTTTGGAAACACCATATATTTT.

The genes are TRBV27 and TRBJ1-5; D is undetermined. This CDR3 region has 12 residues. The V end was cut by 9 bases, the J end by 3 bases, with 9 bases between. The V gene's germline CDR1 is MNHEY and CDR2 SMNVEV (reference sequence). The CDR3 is CASGRINQPQHF. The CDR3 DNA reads TGTGCCAGTGGCCGTATCAATCAGCCCCAGCATTTT.

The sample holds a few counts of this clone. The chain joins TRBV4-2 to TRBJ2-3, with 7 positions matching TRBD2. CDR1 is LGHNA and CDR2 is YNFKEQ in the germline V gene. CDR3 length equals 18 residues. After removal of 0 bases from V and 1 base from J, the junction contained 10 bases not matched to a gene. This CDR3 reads CASSQDPPKGGGTDTQYF. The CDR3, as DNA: TGTGCCAGCAGCCAAGATCCCCCTAAGGGAGGGGGCACAGATACGCAGTATTTT.

CDR3 nucleotide sequence: TGCGCCAGCAGCTCGGGACAGATCGGTGGGGCCAACGTCCTGACTTTC. This encodes CASSSGQIGGANVLTF. V usage is TRBV5-1 and J usage is TRBJ2-6, with 7 nucleotides matching TRBD1. Losses at the gene ends were 3 bases for V and 3 bases for J; bases not matched to a gene: 6. The CDR3 runs to 16 residues. The germline gives CDR1 SGHRS, CDR2 YFSETQ.

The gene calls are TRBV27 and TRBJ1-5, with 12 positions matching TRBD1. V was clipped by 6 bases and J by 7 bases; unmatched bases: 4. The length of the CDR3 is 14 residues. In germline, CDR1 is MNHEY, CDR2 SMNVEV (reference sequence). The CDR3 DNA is TGTGCCAGCAGAGGGACAGGGGGCGGCCAGCCCCAGCATTTT. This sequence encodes CASRGTGGGQPQHF.

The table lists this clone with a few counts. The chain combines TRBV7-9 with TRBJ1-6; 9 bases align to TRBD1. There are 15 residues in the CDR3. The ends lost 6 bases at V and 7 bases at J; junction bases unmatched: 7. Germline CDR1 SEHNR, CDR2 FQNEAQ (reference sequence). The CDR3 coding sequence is TGTGCCAGCAGTTTGACAGGGGGAGGCAATTCACCCCTCCACTTT. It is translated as CASSLTGGGNSPLHF.

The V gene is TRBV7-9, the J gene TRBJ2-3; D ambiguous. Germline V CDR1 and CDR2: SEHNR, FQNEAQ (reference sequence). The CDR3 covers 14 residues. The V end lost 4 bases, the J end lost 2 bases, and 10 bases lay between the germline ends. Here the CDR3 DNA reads TGTGCCAGCAGCTCCTCCGGAGTCACAGATACGCAGTATTTT. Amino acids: CASSSSGVTDTQYF.

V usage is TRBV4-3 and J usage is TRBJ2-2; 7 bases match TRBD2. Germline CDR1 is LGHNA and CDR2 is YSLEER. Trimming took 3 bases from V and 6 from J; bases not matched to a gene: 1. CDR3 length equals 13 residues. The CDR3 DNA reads TGCGCCAGCAGCCACGGACTAGCCGGGGAGCTGTTTTTT. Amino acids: CASSHGLAGELFF.

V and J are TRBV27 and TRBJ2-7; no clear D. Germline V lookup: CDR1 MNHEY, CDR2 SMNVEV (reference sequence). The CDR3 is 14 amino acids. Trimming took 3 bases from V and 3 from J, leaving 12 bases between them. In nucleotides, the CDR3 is TGTGCCAGCAGTTTGGTCCGACAAAACTACGAGCAGTACTTC. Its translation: CASSLVRQNYEQYF.

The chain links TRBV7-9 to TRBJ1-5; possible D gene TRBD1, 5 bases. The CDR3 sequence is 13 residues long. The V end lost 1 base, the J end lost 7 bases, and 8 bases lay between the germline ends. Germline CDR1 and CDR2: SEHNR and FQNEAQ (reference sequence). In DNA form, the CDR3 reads TGTGCCAGCAGCTTAGGCGGGGGACAGCCCCAGCATTTT. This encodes CASSLGGGQPQHF.

The CDR3 is CASSEAIGGRNSPLHF. CDR3 nucleotides: TGTGCCAGCAGTGAAGCAATAGGGGGCCGAAATTCACCCCTCCACTTT. V gene TRBV6-1 combines with J gene TRBJ1-6, with 7 bases lining up with TRBD1. The CDR3 loop spans 16 amino acids. Germline values: CDR1 MNHNS, CDR2 SASEGT. Trimming took 0 bases from V and 7 from J; bases not matched to a gene: 6.

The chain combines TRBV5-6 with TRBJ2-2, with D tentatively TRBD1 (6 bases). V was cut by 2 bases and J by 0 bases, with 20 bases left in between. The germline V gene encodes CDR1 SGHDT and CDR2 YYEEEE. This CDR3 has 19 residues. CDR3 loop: CASSFRGTGIYTNTGELFF. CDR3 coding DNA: TGTGCCAGCAGCTTTCGGGGTACAGGGATATATACGAACACCGGGGAGCTGTTTTTT.

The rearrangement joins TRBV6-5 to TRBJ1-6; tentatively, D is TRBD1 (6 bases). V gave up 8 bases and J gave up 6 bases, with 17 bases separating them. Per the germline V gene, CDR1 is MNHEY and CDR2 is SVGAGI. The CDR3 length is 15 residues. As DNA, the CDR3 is TGTGCCAGCCACGCGCGAGGGGGTTTTAATTCACCCCTCCACTTT. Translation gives CASHARGGFNSPLHF.

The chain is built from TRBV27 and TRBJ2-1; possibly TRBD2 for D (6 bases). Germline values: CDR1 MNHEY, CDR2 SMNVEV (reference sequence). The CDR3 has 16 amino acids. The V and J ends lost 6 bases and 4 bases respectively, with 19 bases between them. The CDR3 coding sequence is TGTGCCAGCAGACGAACCGGTGACGGAGGGTACAATGAGCAGTTCTTC. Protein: CASRRTGDGGYNEQFF.

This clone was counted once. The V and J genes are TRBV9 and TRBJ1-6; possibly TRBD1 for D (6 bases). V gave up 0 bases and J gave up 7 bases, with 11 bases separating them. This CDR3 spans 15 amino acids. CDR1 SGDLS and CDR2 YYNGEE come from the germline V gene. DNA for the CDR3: TGTGCCAGCAGCGTAGCTGTGGACAGCAATTCACCCCTCCACTTT. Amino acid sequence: CASSVAVDSNSPLHF.

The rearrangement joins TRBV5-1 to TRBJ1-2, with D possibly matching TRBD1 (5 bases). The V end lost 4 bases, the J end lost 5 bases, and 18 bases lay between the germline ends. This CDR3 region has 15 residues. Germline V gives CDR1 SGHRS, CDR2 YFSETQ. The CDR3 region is CASSELQFQGYGYTF. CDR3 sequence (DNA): TGCGCCAGCAGCGAACTCCAATTTCAGGGATATGGCTACACCTTC.

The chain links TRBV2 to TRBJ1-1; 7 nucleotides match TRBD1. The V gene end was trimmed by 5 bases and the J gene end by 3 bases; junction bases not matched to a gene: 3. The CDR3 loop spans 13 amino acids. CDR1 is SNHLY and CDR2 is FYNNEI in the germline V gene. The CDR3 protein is CASSTDRDTEAFF. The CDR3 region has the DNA TGTGCCAGCAGTACCGACAGGGACACTGAAGCTTTCTTT.

CDR3 residues: CASRPGTGFNSPLHF. CDR3 DNA: TGTGCCAGCAGACCCGGGACAGGATTTAATTCACCCCTCCACTTT. The chain links TRBV7-9 to TRBJ1-6; 8 bases line up with TRBD1. The germline gives CDR1 SEHNR, CDR2 FQNEAQ (reference sequence). CDR3 length: 15 amino acids. Trimming at V came to 6 bases and at J to 6 bases, leaving 7 bases not matched to a gene.

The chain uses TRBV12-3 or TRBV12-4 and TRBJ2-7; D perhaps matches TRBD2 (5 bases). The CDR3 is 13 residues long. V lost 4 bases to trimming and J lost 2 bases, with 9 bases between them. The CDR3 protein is CASSSGMTYEQYF. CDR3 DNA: TGTGCCAGCAGTTCCGGGATGACCTACGAGCAGTACTTC.

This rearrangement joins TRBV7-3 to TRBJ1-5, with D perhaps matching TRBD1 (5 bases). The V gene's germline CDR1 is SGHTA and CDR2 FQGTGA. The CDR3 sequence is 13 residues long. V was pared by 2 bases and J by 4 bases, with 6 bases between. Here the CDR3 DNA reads TGTGCCAGCAGCTTAGGGGCAAATCAGCCCCAGCATTTT. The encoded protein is CASSLGANQPQHF.

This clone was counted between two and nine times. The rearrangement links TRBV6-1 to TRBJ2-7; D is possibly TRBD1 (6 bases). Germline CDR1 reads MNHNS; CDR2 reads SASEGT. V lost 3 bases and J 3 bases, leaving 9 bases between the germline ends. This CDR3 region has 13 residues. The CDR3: CASSDRTVYEQYF. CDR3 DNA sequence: TGTGCCAGCAGTGACCGGACAGTCTACGAGCAGTACTTC.

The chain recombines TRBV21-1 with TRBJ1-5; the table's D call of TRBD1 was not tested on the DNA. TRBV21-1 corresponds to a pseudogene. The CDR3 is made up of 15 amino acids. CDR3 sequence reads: CASSTYRYSNQPQHF. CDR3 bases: TGTGCCAGCAGCACCTACAGGTATAGCAATCAGCCCCAGCATTTT.

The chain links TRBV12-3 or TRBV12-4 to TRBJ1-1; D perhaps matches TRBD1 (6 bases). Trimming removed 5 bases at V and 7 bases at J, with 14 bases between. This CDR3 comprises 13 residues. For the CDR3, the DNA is TGTGCCAGCAGTACAGGGTCGAAGAATGAAGCTTTCTTT. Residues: CASSTGSKNEAFF.

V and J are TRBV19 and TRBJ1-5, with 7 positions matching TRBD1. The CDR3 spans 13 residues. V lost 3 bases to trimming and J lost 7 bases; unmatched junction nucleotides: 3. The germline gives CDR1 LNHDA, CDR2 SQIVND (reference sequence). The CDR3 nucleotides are TGTGCCAGTAGTATCCAGGACAGGCAGCCCCAGCATTTT. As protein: CASSIQDRQPQHF.

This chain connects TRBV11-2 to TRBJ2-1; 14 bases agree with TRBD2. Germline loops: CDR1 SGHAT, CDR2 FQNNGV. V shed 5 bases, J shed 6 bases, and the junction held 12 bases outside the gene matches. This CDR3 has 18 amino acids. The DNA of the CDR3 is TGTGCCAGCAGCCCGCGACCTCGACTAGCGGGAGGGATCAATGAGCAGTTCTTC. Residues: CASSPRPRLAGGINEQFF.

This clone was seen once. This chain's CDR3 is CATEPDTLPGNTIYF. CDR3 sequence (DNA): TGTGCCACCGAGCCGGACACCCTCCCTGGAAACACCATATATTTT. The chain recombines TRBV15 with TRBJ1-3; maybe TRBD1 (5 bases). CDR3 length: 15 amino acids. CDR1 is LNHNV, CDR2 YYDKDF, per germline (reference sequence). V gave up 8 bases and J gave up 2 bases, with 16 bases separating them.

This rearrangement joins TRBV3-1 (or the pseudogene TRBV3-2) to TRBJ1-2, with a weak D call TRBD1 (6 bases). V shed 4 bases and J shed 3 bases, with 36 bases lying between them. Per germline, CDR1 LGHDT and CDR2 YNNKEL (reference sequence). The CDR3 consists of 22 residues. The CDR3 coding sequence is TGTGCCAGCAGCCCAAAAGATTGTGACCCGGGACGGGGACGGGGGGGCCACTATGGCTACACCTTC. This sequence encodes CASSPKDCDPGRGRGGHYGYTF.

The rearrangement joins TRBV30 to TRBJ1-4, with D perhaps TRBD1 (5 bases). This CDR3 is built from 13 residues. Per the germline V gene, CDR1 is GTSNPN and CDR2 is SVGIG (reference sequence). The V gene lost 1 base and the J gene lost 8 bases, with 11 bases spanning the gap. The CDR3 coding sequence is TGTGCCTGGAGTGGTACAGGATTCGAAAAACTGTTTTTT. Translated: CAWSGTGFEKLFF.

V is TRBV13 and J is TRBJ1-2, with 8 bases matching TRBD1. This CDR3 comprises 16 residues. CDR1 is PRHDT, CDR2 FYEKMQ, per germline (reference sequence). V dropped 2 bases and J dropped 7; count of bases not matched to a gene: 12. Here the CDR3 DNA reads TGTGCCAGCAGCTTATTTGTAGGGCAGGGGGCGAGTGGCTACACCTTC. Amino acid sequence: CASSLFVGQGASGYTF.